A single sample is the source of the 20 T cell receptor beta chains below, sequenced in a study of type 1 regulatory T cells. MiXCR was run by TCRdb on the reads, yielding one entry per CDR3 protein. The table includes some 89,000 distinct CDR3 sequences, around 30% detected once. Material for sequencing was CD4+ T cells, either the whole sample or a sorted fraction (not recorded which). The source of these receptors is a human donor in good health.

This clonotype has only a few counts. CDR3 region: CASSPGPHSGNTIYF. CDR3 bases: TGTGCCAGCAGTCCGGGGCCTCACTCTGGAAACACCATATATTTT. The genes are TRBV12-3 or TRBV12-4 and TRBJ1-3; TRBD1 is a possible D gene (5 bases). The CDR3 extends over 15 amino acids. Deletions cut 5 bases from V and 0 bases from J, with 11 bases between.

The chain is built from TRBV6-6 and TRBJ2-6; tentatively, D is TRBD2 (6 bases). Looked up from germline, CDR1 is MNHNY and CDR2 is SVGAGI (reference sequence). Trimming removed 0 bases at V and 0 bases at J, with 21 bases between. The CDR3 has 21 residues. The chain's CDR3 is CASSYSLFGRDPSSGANVLTF. CDR3 bases: TGTGCCAGCAGTTACTCCCTCTTCGGGCGGGATCCTAGCTCTGGGGCCAACGTCCTGACTTTC.

The rearrangement joins TRBV2 to TRBJ2-2; perhaps TRBD2 as D (6 bases). Germline CDR1 SNHLY, CDR2 FYNNEI. V lost 3 bases and J 8 bases, leaving 10 bases between the germline ends. The CDR3 runs to 13 residues. This chain's CDR3 is CASSDGGTGELFF. In nucleotides, the CDR3 is TGTGCCAGCAGTGACGGGGGAACTGGGGAGCTGTTTTTT.

The genes are TRBV6-1 and TRBJ2-1; TRBD2 matches at 7 bases. V was pared by 7 bases and J by 9 bases, with 12 bases of the junction left unmatched. The V gene's germline CDR1 is MNHNS and CDR2 SASEGT. This CDR3 is built from 14 residues. The DNA for the CDR3 is TGTGCCAGCAACCTAGGACTAGTAAAGGGTGAGCAGTTCTTC. Amino acid sequence: CASNLGLVKGEQFF.

The CDR3 spells CASSIVGSNTGELFF. CDR3 DNA: TGTGCCAGTAGTATTGTGGGATCGAACACCGGGGAGCTGTTTTTT. V is TRBV19 and J is TRBJ2-2; D gene ambiguous. The CDR3 sequence is 15 residues long. CDR1 LNHDA and CDR2 SQIVND come from the germline V gene (reference sequence). V shed 3 bases and J shed 0 bases, with 8 bases lying between them.

This clonotype was recorded a few times. The genes are TRBV5-5 and TRBJ1-1; possible D gene TRBD1, 5 bases. Germline-derived CDR1 and CDR2 are SGHKS and YYEKEE (reference sequence). Trimming pared 4 bases from V and 8 bases from J, leaving 18 bases between. The CDR3 consists of 14 residues. The CDR3 sequence: CASSAHSGRLEAFF. The CDR3 coding sequence is TGTGCCAGCAGCGCTCACTCGGGACGGTTAGAAGCTTTCTTT.

V gene TRBV5-1 combines with J gene TRBJ2-6, with TRBD2 matching 8 bases. Looked up from germline, CDR1 is SGHRS and CDR2 is YFSETQ. The CDR3 is 18 amino acids. V shed 0 bases and J 0 bases; nucleotides not matched to a gene: 5. CDR3 sequence: CASSLGVAGNSGANVLTF. The CDR3 coding sequence is TGCGCCAGCAGCTTGGGAGTAGCGGGGAACTCTGGGGCCAACGTCCTGACTTTC.

The chain employs TRBV18 and TRBJ2-2; D is unclear. The CDR3 sequence is 14 residues long. V gave up 0 bases and J gave up 7 bases, with 9 bases separating them. The germline V gene encodes CDR1 KGHSH and CDR2 LQKENI. As DNA, the CDR3 is TGTGCCAGCTCACCACCGTCTATTAACGGGGAGCTGTTTTTT. Its protein is CASSPPSINGELFF.

With regard to this clonotype: Because it lacks the conserved phenylalanine or tryptophan at the end, this CDR3 is likely a read error. The chain recombines TRBV18 with TRBJ2-5; D is ambiguous. Germline V CDR1 and CDR2: KGHSH, LQKENI. V lost 6 bases, J lost 2 bases, and 4 bases lay in between. This CDR3 has 11 residues. The CDR3 DNA follows: TGTGCCAGCTCGCGACAAGAGACCCAGTACCTC. This translates into CASSRQETQYL.

This clonotype has just a few counts. J is TRBJ2-7 and V is TRBV29-1, with TRBD1 as a possible D gene (5 bases). CDR1 and CDR2 (germline): SQVTM, ANQGSEA. The V gene lost 3 bases and the J gene lost 2 bases, with 11 bases spanning the gap. The CDR3 length is 13 residues. The CDR3 spells CSVELQATYEQYF. The CDR3 nucleotides read TGCAGCGTTGAGTTACAGGCCACCTACGAGCAGTACTTC.

The DNA of the CDR3 is TGCGCCAGCAGTAGCTCTAGCGGGAGGGGATCCGGGGAGCTGTTTTTT. It encodes CASSSSSGRGSGELFF. J is TRBJ2-2 and V is TRBV10-1, with 12 positions matching TRBD2. The CDR3 sequence is 16 residues long. Germline CDR1 WNHNN, CDR2 SYGVQD (reference sequence). The J segment lost 6 bases and the V segment lost 5 bases, leaving 7 bases of the junction unmatched.

This sequence joins TRBV20-1 and TRBJ2-7, with D possibly matching TRBD2 (7 bases). The CDR3 runs 13 residues. V dropped 8 bases and J dropped 3 bases, with 17 bases sitting between them. In germline, CDR1 is DFQATT, CDR2 SNEGSKA (reference sequence). The CDR3 reads CSIYREGGYEQYF. The CDR3 DNA is TGCAGTATTTACAGGGAGGGAGGCTACGAGCAGTACTTC.

This clonotype has ten or more counts. The chain joins TRBV4-3 to TRBJ2-7, with TRBD2 matching 7 bases. The CDR3 is made up of 15 amino acids. After removal of 0 bases from V and 4 bases from J, the junction contained 6 bases not matched to a gene. Germline CDR1 is LGHNA and CDR2 is YSLEER. CDR3 sequence: CASSQDPAGRYEQYF. The CDR3, as DNA: TGCGCCAGCAGCCAAGACCCAGCGGGAAGGTACGAGCAGTACTTC.

This clonotype occurred a few times. The chain is built from TRBV3-1 and TRBJ2-6; D remains unclear. The CDR3 spans 12 residues. Germline loops: CDR1 LGHDT, CDR2 YNNKEL (reference sequence). V lost 6 bases and J 2 bases, leaving 2 bases between the germline ends. Here the CDR3 reads CASRTGANVLTF. In DNA form, the CDR3 reads TGTGCCAGCAGAACTGGGGCCAACGTCCTGACTTTC.

This clonotype was seen only a few times. The V gene is TRBV11-2, the J gene TRBJ2-7; D not certain. V was clipped by 1 base and J by 6 bases, with 10 bases between them. CDR1 is SGHAT and CDR2 is FQNNGV in the germline V gene. This CDR3 is 13 amino acids long. CDR3 region: CASSLASSREQYF. The CDR3 DNA follows: TGTGCCAGCAGCTTAGCATCCTCGCGCGAGCAGTACTTC.

V gene TRBV5-1 combines with J gene TRBJ2-7, with TRBD2 matching 12 bases. This CDR3 region has 15 residues. The germline CDR1 and CDR2 sequences are SGHRS and YFSETQ. V shed 3 bases, J shed 2 bases, and the junction held 3 bases outside the gene matches. Here the CDR3 reads CASSSGLAGPYEQYF. The CDR3 bases are TGCGCCAGCAGCTCAGGACTAGCGGGACCCTACGAGCAGTACTTC. Supplemented by reference TRBV5-1 and TRBJ2-7, the full variable domain reads KAGVTQTPRYLIKTRGQQVTLSCSPISGHRSVSWYQQTPGQGLQFLFEYFSETQRNKGNFPGRFSGRQFSNSRSEMNVSTLELGDSALYLCASSSGLAGPYEQYFGPGTRLTVT.

This clonotype was detected only a few times. The J gene is TRBJ2-5, the V gene TRBV20-1, with D perhaps matching TRBD2 (5 bases). The CDR3 length is 12 residues. Looked up from germline, CDR1 is DFQATT and CDR2 is SNEGSKA (reference sequence). The CDR3 DNA sequence: TGCAGCTCCCTTGTCGGGGTAATGACCCAGTACTTC. This sequence encodes CSSLVGVMTQYF.

This clonotype was observed a few times. The chain carries TRBV12-3 or TRBV12-4 and TRBJ2-5, with 8 positions matching TRBD2. CDR3 length equals 15 residues. Trimming cost V 1 base and J 3 bases; bases outside gene matches: 4. CDR3 in DNA: TGTGCCAGCAGTTTAGGGGCGGGGGGTAAAGAGACCCAGTACTTC. It is translated as CASSLGAGGKETQYF.

The gene calls are TRBV6-2 or TRBV6-3 and TRBJ2-1; no clear D. Germline V gene lookup returns CDR1 MNHEY and CDR2 SVGEGT. Trimming left V 7 bases short and J 6 bases short, with 10 bases between. The CDR3 runs 12 residues. In DNA, the CDR3 is TGTGCCAGCATATCCGTCCTCAATGAGCAGTTCTTC. It codes for CASISVLNEQFF.

The chain joins TRBV7-9 to TRBJ2-7, with a tentative D call TRBD2 (6 bases). Trimming took 5 bases from V and 3 from J, leaving 26 bases between them. The CDR3 extends over 18 amino acids. Germline CDR1 is SEHNR and CDR2 is FQNEAQ (reference sequence). DNA for the CDR3: TGTGCCAGCAGCCCTCGTCTTAGGACGGAGGGTCGGCTCTACGAGCAGTACTTC. Protein product: CASSPRLRTEGRLYEQYF.